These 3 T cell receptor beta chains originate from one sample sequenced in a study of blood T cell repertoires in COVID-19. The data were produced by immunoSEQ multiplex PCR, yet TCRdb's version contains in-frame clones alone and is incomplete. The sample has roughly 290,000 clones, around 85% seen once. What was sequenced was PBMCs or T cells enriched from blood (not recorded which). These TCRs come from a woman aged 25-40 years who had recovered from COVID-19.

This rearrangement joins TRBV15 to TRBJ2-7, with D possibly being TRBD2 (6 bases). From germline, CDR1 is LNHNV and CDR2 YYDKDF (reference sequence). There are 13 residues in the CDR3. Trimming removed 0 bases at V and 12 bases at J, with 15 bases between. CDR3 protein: CATSREEGMVPYF. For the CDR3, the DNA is TGTGCCACCAGCAGAGAGGAGGGAATGGTGCCGTACTTC.

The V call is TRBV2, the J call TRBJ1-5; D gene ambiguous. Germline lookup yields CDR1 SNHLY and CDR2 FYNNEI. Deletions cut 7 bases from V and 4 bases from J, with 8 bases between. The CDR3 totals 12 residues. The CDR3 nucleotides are TGTGCCAGCACTCGGGGTAATCAGCCCCAGCATTTT. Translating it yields CASTRGNQPQHF.

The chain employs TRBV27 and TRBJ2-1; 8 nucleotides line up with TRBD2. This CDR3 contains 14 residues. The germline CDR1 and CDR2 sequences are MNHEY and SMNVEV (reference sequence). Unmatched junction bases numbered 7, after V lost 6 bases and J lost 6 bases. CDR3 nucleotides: TGTGCCAGCAGCCCCGGGGGGGTACGCAATGAGCAGTTCTTC. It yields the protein CASSPGGVRNEQFF.